The rows below give T cell receptor beta chains drawn from one sample of a study of shared clonotypes between healthy human individuals. Produced via immunoSEQ multiplex PCR; TCRdb's table is partial and in-frame only. The data contain about 2.3 million clones, about 92% of them singletons. The specimen was naive CD4+ T cells from PBMCs. The receptors shown here come from a man in his late teens or twenties in good health. Some clones in this sample may be carry-over from other donors' samples. The CDR3 runs from the conserved cysteine through the conserved F or W. The D gene is left open where the match is weak. Clone size is shown for a subset of rows, as once, few, many or a class of expanded clone.

clone size	D gene	V gene	J gene	CDR3 DNA	CDR3 protein
-	-	TRBV5-1	TRBJ1-2	TGCGCCAGCAGCTTGGGGACACCAGGAGGGTATGGCTACACCTTC	CASSLGTPGGYGYTF
-	-	TRBV10-2	TRBJ1-4	TGCGCCAGCAGTGAGTCGGAGGGGTATAATGAAAAACTGTTTTTT	CASSESEGYNEKLFF
-	TRBD2	TRBV4-3	TRBJ2-7	TGCGCCAGCAGCCCGATACGGACTAGCGATTCCGAGCAGTACTTC	CASSPIRTSDSEQYF
once	TRBD2	TRBV9	TRBJ2-5	TGTGCCAGCAGCGCCGAGATTAGCGGGAAAGAGACCCAGTACTTC	CASSAEISGKETQYF
-	-	TRBV5-1	TRBJ2-5	TGCGCCAGCAGCGCAGGACAGCTACAAGAGACCCAGTACTTC	CASSAGQLQETQYF
-	-	TRBV7-3	TRBJ2-1	TGTGCCAGCAGCCTTACAGGGCGTGAGCAGTTCTTC	CASSLTGREQFF
-	-	TRBV9	TRBJ2-1	TGTGCCAGCAGCGTAGGGGGCGGGACCCACAATGAGCAGTTCTTC	CASSVGGGTHNEQFF
-	-	TRBV5-1	TRBJ2-1	TGCGCCAGCAGCTCCGGATTAAATGAGCAGTTCTTC	CASSSGLNEQFF
once	-	TRBV7-8	TRBJ1-1	TGTGCCAGCAGCGCCCGGGCAGGAACCCCGAACCCTGAAGCTTTCTTT	CASSARAGTPNPEAFF
-	-	TRBV7-8	TRBJ1-5	TGTGCCAGCAGCTTAGTTGGGGGGCGGATGTTAGGACAGCCCCAGCATTTT	CASSLVGGRMLGQPQHF
-	-	TRBV28	TRBJ1-2	TGTGCCAGCTTGGAGCAGACTAACTATGGCTACACCTTC	CASLEQTNYGYTF
-	-	TRBV9	TRBJ2-1	TGTGCCAGCAGCGTGGGGACCAACGGGTACAATGAGCAGTTCTTC	CASSVGTNGYNEQFF
-	-	TRBV2	TRBJ2-5	TGTGCCAGCAGCTTCATGGGCCGGGGCCGGGGAGAGACCCAGTACTTC	CASSFMGRGRGETQYF
-	TRBD2	TRBV7-2	TRBJ2-5	TGTGCCAGCAGCTTAACTAGCGGGATGTACCAAGAGACCCAGTACTTC	CASSLTSGMYQETQYF
-	-	TRBV28	TRBJ1-5	TGTGCCAGCGGGCGACTAAGGGGCCAGCCCCAGCATTTT	CASGRLRGQPQHF
-	-	TRBV6-4	TRBJ2-2	TGTGCCAGCAGACCCCAGGGGGGGAACACCGGGGAGCTGTTTTTT	CASRPQGGNTGELFF
once	TRBD1	TRBV7-2	TRBJ2-5	TGTGCCAGCAGCTTAAACAGGGGCCTCCAAGAGACCCAGTACTTC	CASSLNRGLQETQYF
-	-	TRBV4-2	TRBJ2-3	TGTGCCAGCAGCCCCTCCTACAGGGGCACAGATACGCAGTATTTT	CASSPSYRGTDTQYF
once	-	TRBV18	TRBJ1-3	TGTGCCAGCTCACCGGGGGCCGGGGAAAACACCATATATTTT	CASSPGAGENTIYF
-	-	TRBV7-3	TRBJ2-3	TGTGCCGCTGGGGGTGCGGGGCTTAGCACAGATACGCAGTATTTT	CAAGGAGLSTDTQYF
-	-	TRBV25-1	TRBJ1-6	TGTGCCAGCAGAAGGAGGGGGGATCCCAATTCACCCCTCCACTTT	CASRRRGDPNSPLHF
-	TRBD2	TRBV28	TRBJ2-3	TGTGCCAGCAGCCTCGGGGGACTAGCGGGACGCACAGATACGCAGTATTTT	CASSLGGLAGRTDTQYF